A selection of T cell receptor beta chains follows, all from one sample in a study of T cell responses to AZD1222 COVID-19 vaccine. Sequencing was performed with immunoSEQ multiplex PCR; in TCRdb, only in-frame clones are kept and a portion is missing. The table has some 150,000 clones, more than 75% seen once; the top ten hold approximately 5.3%. This material consisted of peripheral blood, taken on day 0 of AZD1222 vaccination. All receptors derive from an adult in good health. Both conserved end residues are part of each CDR3. A D gene is named only where the DNA matches it firmly. Size tells how often a clone was seen (once, few, many) or the class of an expanded clone, and some rows leave it out.

clone_size,v_call,d_call,j_call,cdr3_aa,cdr3_nt
NA,TRBV24-1,TRBD2,TRBJ2-5,CATSDYGTRAGETQYF,TGTGCCACCAGTGACTACGGGACTAGAGCGGGAGAGACCCAGTACTTC
NA,TRBV10-1,NA,TRBJ2-3,CAGRAGRKASSTDTQYF,TGCGCCGGCCGCGCCGGGCGAAAAGCTTCTAGCACAGATACGCAGTATTTT
NA,TRBV30,TRBD2,TRBJ2-3,CAWSPLAGVTDTQYF,TGTGCCTGGAGTCCTCTAGCGGGAGTCACAGATACGCAGTATTTT
once,TRBV6-4,NA,TRBJ2-2,CASSDRSLTGATGELFF,TGTGCCAGCAGTGATAGATCGCTAACTGGGGCCACCGGGGAGCTGTTTTTT
NA,TRBV2,NA,TRBJ2-1,CASSVAQYNEQFF,TGTGCCAGCAGTGTAGCCCAGTACAATGAGCAGTTCTTC
once,TRBV18,NA,TRBJ1-3,CASSPRTLGNTIYF,TGTGCCAGCTCACCAAGGACACTTGGAAACACCATATATTTT
NA,TRBV28,TRBD2,TRBJ2-1,CASISGGLAGPNEQFF,TGTGCCAGCATCTCGGGCGGACTAGCGGGACCGAATGAGCAGTTCTTC
NA,TRBV24-1,NA,TRBJ2-2,CATSHAGELFF,TGTGCCACCAGTCATGCCGGGGAGCTGTTTTTT
NA,TRBV19,NA,TRBJ1-5,CASSIAFQGVSNQPQHF,TGTGCCAGTAGTATAGCTTTCCAGGGAGTGAGCAATCAGCCCCAGCATTTT
NA,TRBV6-5,NA,TRBJ2-1,CASSYSGGNNEQFF,TGTGCCAGCAGTTACTCAGGGGGAAACAATGAGCAGTTCTTC
few,TRBV7-2,NA,TRBJ2-7,CASSLVSSVGVNF,TGTGCCAGCAGCTTAGTGTCCTCGGTGGGTGTAAACTTC
NA,TRBV3-1/TRBV3-2,NA,TRBJ1-4,CASSQASRGREKLFF,TGTGCCAGCAGCCAAGCCAGCCGGGGGCGGGAAAAACTGTTTTTT
once,TRBV4-3,NA,TRBJ2-2,CASSQDPSGDGAGELFF,TGCGCCAGCAGCCAAGATCCCTCGGGGGACGGGGCCGGGGAGCTGTTTTTT
few,TRBV12-5,NA,TRBJ1-1,CASAHSGVEAFF,TGTGCTAGTGCCCATTCCGGGGTAGAAGCTTTCTTT
once,TRBV4-3,NA,TRBJ2-2,CASRTDRTGELFF,TGCGCCAGCAGGACCGATCGTACCGGGGAGCTGTTTTTT
NA,TRBV5-6,NA,TRBJ2-7,CASSSTYEQYF,TGTGCCAGCAGCTCCACCTACGAGCAGTACTTC
NA,TRBV7-9,NA,TRBJ1-1,CASSTAMNTEAFF,TGTGCCAGCAGCACCGCCATGAACACTGAAGCTTTCTTT
NA,TRBV7-9,NA,TRBJ2-7,CASSIGSYEQYF,TGTGCCAGCAGCATAGGGTCCTACGAGCAGTACTTC
once,TRBV28,NA,TRBJ2-2,CASRRNGPGELFF,TGTGCCAGCAGACGTAATGGTCCCGGGGAGCTGTTTTTT
NA,TRBV6-5,NA,TRBJ2-7,CASSLREGGPYEQYF,TGTGCCAGCAGTCTCAGGGAGGGGGGCCCCTACGAGCAGTACTTC
NA,TRBV5-1,TRBD1,TRBJ1-2,CASSSAPGQGYGYTF,TGCGCCAGCAGCTCCGCCCCGGGACAGGGGTATGGCTACACCTTC
NA,TRBV28,TRBD1,TRBJ1-3,CASRAGTAFSGNTIYF,TGTGCCAGCAGGGCCGGGACAGCATTTTCTGGAAACACCATATATTTT
NA,TRBV6-5,TRBD2,TRBJ2-5,CASRGGSAGETQYF,TGTGCCAGCAGGGGCGGGAGTGCAGGAGAGACCCAGTACTTC
NA,TRBV7-8,NA,TRBJ2-7,CASSPRRESPYEQYF,TGTGCCAGCAGCCCTCGCCGAGAGAGCCCCTACGAGCAGTACTTC
NA,TRBV18,TRBD1,TRBJ1-1,CASSPDRVSAFF,TGTGCCAGCTCACCCGACAGGGTTTCAGCTTTCTTT
NA,TRBV11-3,TRBD1,TRBJ2-7,CASSLGQGAAYEQYF,TGTGCCAGCAGCTTGGGACAGGGGGCCGCCTACGAGCAGTACTTC
NA,TRBV4-3,TRBD2,TRBJ2-6,CASSQDLAGGGGANVLTF,TGCGCCAGCAGCCAAGATCTCGCGGGAGGAGGTGGGGCCAACGTCCTGACTTTC
NA,TRBV28,TRBD2,TRBJ2-6,CASSPGGSGANVLTF,TGTGCCAGCAGTCCCGGGGGGAGCGGGGCCAACGTCCTGACTTTC
NA,TRBV3-1/TRBV3-2,NA,TRBJ1-2,CASSLGTYGYTF,TGTGCCAGCAGCCTGGGGACTTATGGCTACACCTTC
NA,TRBV6-1,NA,TRBJ1-2,CASSVSPQGRPGGYTF,TGTGCCAGCAGTGTATCCCCCCAGGGGCGGCCAGGGGGCTACACCTTC
NA,TRBV5-4,TRBD1,TRBJ1-4,CASSLAGGALEKKLFF,TGTGCCAGCAGCTTGGCAGGGGGCGCATTGGAGAAAAAACTGTTTTTT
once,TRBV15,NA,TRBJ2-5,CATSRVGNQETQYF,TGTGCCACCAGCAGAGTCGGCAACCAAGAGACCCAGTACTTC
NA,TRBV5-4,NA,TRBJ1-6,CASSLEESSYNSPLHF,TGTGCCAGCAGCTTGGAAGAGAGCTCCTATAATTCACCCCTCCACTTT
NA,TRBV21-1,NA,TRBJ2-2,CATSEGRRTGELFF,TGTGCCACTTCCGAGGGACGTCGGACCGGGGAGCTGTTTTTT
NA,TRBV6-5,NA,TRBJ2-5,CASLRLYQETQYF,TGTGCCAGCTTAAGATTGTACCAAGAGACCCAGTACTTC
NA,TRBV10-2,TRBD2,TRBJ2-1,CASTGGRGLNEQFF,TGCGCCAGCACGGGCGGGAGGGGTTTGAATGAGCAGTTCTTC
NA,TRBV3-1/TRBV3-2,NA,TRBJ2-7,CASSQQGDMSEQYF,TGTGCCAGCAGCCAACAGGGAGACATGAGCGAGCAGTACTTC
NA,TRBV3-1/TRBV3-2,NA,TRBJ2-2,CASSQEQASVFF,TGTGCCAGCAGCCAAGAACAGGCGAGTGTGTTTTTT
NA,TRBV2,NA,TRBJ1-4,CASSEGAGVSGEKLFF,TGTGCCAGCAGTGAGGGAGCCGGGGTGTCGGGTGAAAAACTGTTTTTT
NA,TRBV7-2,TRBD2,TRBJ2-3,CASSLEGGLAGGPTDTQYF,TGTGCCAGCAGCTTAGAAGGGGGACTAGCGGGAGGGCCCACAGATACGCAGTATTTT
once,TRBV7-9,NA,TRBJ2-1,CASSFLGSGAGEQFF,TGTGCCAGCAGCTTTCTGGGCAGTGGGGCCGGTGAGCAGTTCTTC
NA,TRBV18,TRBD1,TRBJ1-6,CASSRDSLYNSPLHF,TGTGCCAGCTCTCGGGACAGCTTGTATAATTCACCCCTCCACTTT
NA,TRBV28,TRBD1,TRBJ2-5,CASSSGQGGIQETQYF,TGTGCCAGCAGCTCGGGACAGGGAGGAATTCAAGAGACCCAGTACTTC
NA,TRBV28,NA,TRBJ2-7,CASSLVGGYEQYF,TGTGCCAGCAGTTTAGTGGGGGGCTACGAGCAGTACTTC
once,TRBV28,TRBD1,TRBJ1-3,CASTSNPGQGDGAPIYF,TGTGCCAGCACCTCGAATCCGGGACAGGGCGACGGGGCTCCCATATATTTT
NA,TRBV6-4,NA,TRBJ1-5,CASTETGQPQHF,TGTGCCAGCACCGAAACCGGACAGCCCCAGCATTTT
few,TRBV27,NA,TRBJ1-4,CATKRNEKLFF,TGTGCCACCAAGAGAAATGAAAAACTGTTTTTT
NA,TRBV5-1,NA,TRBJ1-2,CASSSRDTFYGYTF,TGCGCCAGCAGCTCCCGGGACACATTCTATGGCTACACCTTC
NA,TRBV27,TRBD2,TRBJ2-1,CASSFSGIRQFF,TGTGCCAGCAGTTTTAGCGGGATAAGGCAGTTCTTC
NA,TRBV10-3,NA,TRBJ1-3,CAISESGQTGNTIYF,TGTGCCATCAGTGAGTCTGGACAGACTGGAAACACCATATATTTT
NA,TRBV11-2,NA,TRBJ2-2,CASSTSSGELFF,TGTGCCAGCAGCACCAGTTCCGGGGAGCTGTTTTTT
NA,TRBV6-5,TRBD1,TRBJ1-1,CATKAGPGGAFF,TGTGCCACCAAGGCGGGGCCAGGGGGAGCTTTCTTT
NA,TRBV28,NA,TRBJ1-5,CASSPTQDYSNQPQHF,TGTGCCAGCAGTCCCACACAGGATTATAGCAATCAGCCCCAGCATTTT